The 9 T cell receptor beta chains below come from one sample, sequenced in a study of shared clonotypes between healthy human individuals. Repertoires were generated with immunoSEQ multiplex PCR, while TCRdb's copy carries only in-frame clones and drops some. The sample carries 600,000 to 750,000 clones, roughly 72% recorded once. Sequenced: memory CD4+ T cells sorted from blood. The subset: CD45RA-negative fraction. Receptor source: a woman aged 25 to 39 in good health.

The gene calls are TRBV5-6 and TRBJ1-2; no definite D call. Deletions cut 3 bases from V and 4 bases from J, with 22 bases between. Germline V lookup: CDR1 SGHDT, CDR2 YYEEEE. The CDR3 totals 17 residues. DNA for the CDR3: TGTGCCAGCAGCTCCGTAGGGCGGCCTAAAGCGGGCTATGGCTACACCTTC. It translates to CASSSVGRPKAGYGYTF.

A note on this clone: This same CDR3 is encoded by further DNA sequences in the sample. Here the CDR3 reads CSASQGLNTEAFF. CDR3 DNA sequence: TGCAGCGCTTCGCAGGGGCTAAACACTGAAGCTTTCTTT. The chain is built from TRBV29-1 and TRBJ1-1, with D possibly being TRBD1 (6 bases). The CDR3 sequence is 13 residues long. Germline V gene lookup returns CDR1 SQVTM and CDR2 ANQGSEA. Trimming removed 7 bases at V and 2 bases at J, with 14 bases between.

This chain uses TRBV11-2 with TRBJ2-3, with TRBD2 identical over 9 bases. This CDR3 comprises 18 residues. After removal of 5 bases from V and 6 bases from J, the junction contained 18 bases not matched to a gene. Germline V lookup: CDR1 SGHAT, CDR2 FQNNGV. CDR3 loop: CASSTPTRRGRGTDTQYF. DNA of the CDR3: TGTGCCAGCAGCACCCCGACTCGCCGCGGGAGGGGTACGGATACGCAGTATTTT.

The chain couples TRBV10-2 to TRBJ2-1; TRBD2 aligns across 8 bases. The CDR3 covers 15 residues. Germline CDR1 reads WSHSY; CDR2 reads SAAADI. The trim removed 3 bases at V and 3 bases at J, leaving 4 bases unmatched. The CDR3 DNA is TGCGCCAGCAGTGATCCGGGACTAGGCTACAATGAGCAGTTCTTC. Residues: CASSDPGLGYNEQFF.

The V gene is TRBV28, the J gene TRBJ1-5; TRBD1 matches at 7 bases. This CDR3 comprises 12 residues. The germline V gene has CDR1 MDHEN and CDR2 SYDVKM. Trimming removed 6 bases from V and 6 bases from J; junction bases left unmatched: 2. CDR3 DNA sequence: TGTGCCAGCAGGACAGGGACTCAGCCCCAGCATTTT. Translating it yields CASRTGTQPQHF.

With respect to this clone: The identical CDR3 is also encoded by other nucleotide sequences in the sample. This rearrangement joins TRBV6-1 to TRBJ1-4; a possible D gene is TRBD1 (5 bases). The CDR3 extends over 14 amino acids. The V and J ends lost 1 base and 7 bases respectively, with 10 bases between them. Germline V gene lookup returns CDR1 MNHNS and CDR2 SASEGT. CDR3 sequence (DNA): TGTGCCAGCAGTGAAGGGGGCGAGGGTGAAAAACTGTTTTTT. It translates to CASSEGGEGEKLFF.

J is TRBJ2-5 and V is TRBV2; TRBD2 agrees at 9 bases. Germline trimming cut 6 bases from V and 4 bases from J; bases unmatched to any gene: 9. Germline loops: CDR1 SNHLY, CDR2 FYNNEI. This CDR3 spans 15 amino acids. For the CDR3, the DNA is TGTGCCAGCAGGTTAGCGGGAGCGGGTAGAGAGACCCAGTACTTC. Translating it yields CASRLAGAGRETQYF.

There are a few counts of this clone. V usage is TRBV5-1 and J usage is TRBJ2-1; 9 bases are a match to TRBD1. Germline CDR1 reads SGHRS; CDR2 reads YFSETQ. The trim removed 6 bases at V and 7 bases at J, leaving 11 bases unmatched. This CDR3 region has 15 residues. CDR3 sequence reads: CASNIGDRDKNEQFF. CDR3 bases: TGCGCCAGCAACATAGGGGACAGGGACAAAAATGAGCAGTTCTTC.

The rearrangement links TRBV5-1 to TRBJ2-7, with D tentatively TRBD2 (7 bases). Germline V gene lookup returns CDR1 SGHRS and CDR2 YFSETQ. V lost 4 bases and J lost 0, with 14 bases in between. The CDR3 has 15 residues. The CDR3 is CASSGGAVSSYEQYF. The CDR3 DNA reads TGCGCCAGCAGCGGGGGGGCGGTTAGCTCCTACGAGCAGTACTTC.